This T cell receptor (beta chain) stems from a study of T cell responses to AZD1222 COVID-19 vaccine. The study, taken as a whole, reports: The donor cohort was predominantly white British with a female majority, and clonal diversity may have been underestimated. Epitopes outside B.1.351 and B.1.1.7 mutated regions reportedly drew nearly half of spike TCRs.

Trimming cost V 5 bases and J 4 bases; bases outside gene matches: 10. CDR3 length equals 16 residues. Germline values: CDR1 SGHRS, CDR2 YFSETQ. Produced via immunoSEQ multiplex PCR; TCRdb's table is partial and in-frame only. The sample consists of more than 95,000 clones, around nine tenths of them appearing once. Analysis merged second doses at about 4 or about 12 weeks. This clone was counted a single time. No antigen is known for it. This sequence was found in an adult who received the AZD1222 COVID-19 vaccine. The source was peripheral blood, collected 28 days after the second AZD1222 dose. V is TRBV5-1 and J is TRBJ2-7, with 12 bases that match TRBD1. The CDR3 DNA is TGCGCCAGCAGTTCAGCCCCGGGACAGGGGGCTTACGAGCAGTACTTC. Translating gives CASSSAPGQGAYEQYF.